The 9 T cell receptor beta chains in this list originate from one sample, sequenced in a study of memory CD4+ T cells and cytomegalovirus serostatus. Single viable CD3+CD4+CD8-CD45RO+ cells were sorted as the memory CD4+ T cells. The table came from immunoSEQ multiplex PCR; TCRdb's copy has only in-frame clones and leaves some out. The table records tens of thousands of clones, less than 80% of them present only once. The sequencing sample was made of memory CD4+ T cells from blood. All receptors derive from an adult in good health and CMV-seronegative.

As DNA, the CDR3 is TGTGCCAGCAGCTTTCAGGGCAGGAGCTCTGGGGCCAACGTCCTGACTTTC. Protein sequence: CASSFQGRSSGANVLTF. The chain couples TRBV7-2 to TRBJ2-6; D perhaps matches TRBD1 (5 bases). Germline V lookup: CDR1 SGHTA, CDR2 FQGNSA. V was trimmed by 3 bases and J by 0 bases, leaving 12 bases between them. There are 17 residues in the CDR3.

CDR3 nucleotides: TGTGCCAGCAGTCCGGGACTAGCGGGAGTCGAGCAGTACTTC. Protein: CASSPGLAGVEQYF. The V and J genes are TRBV2 and TRBJ2-7; 14 bases are shared with TRBD2. The CDR3 is made up of 14 amino acids. CDR1 and CDR2 from the germline V gene are SNHLY and FYNNEI. J gave up 6 bases and V 5 bases, and 3 bases lay outside the gene matches.

The chain recombines TRBV28 with TRBJ1-1; D might be TRBD1 (6 bases). V was cut by 5 bases and J by 1 base, with 14 bases left in between. There are 15 residues in the CDR3. Germline CDR1 MDHEN, CDR2 SYDVKM. The CDR3 loop reads CASSRFQGSNTEAFF. The CDR3 DNA follows: TGTGCCAGCAGTCGTTTTCAGGGGTCGAACACTGAAGCTTTCTTT.

This chain connects TRBV7-2 to TRBJ1-1, with a possible D match to TRBD1 (5 bases). Between the trimmed V and J ends, which lost 5 bases and 7 bases, there was a span of 14 bases. There are 13 residues in the CDR3. The germline CDR1 and CDR2 sequences are SGHTA and FQGNSA. CDR3 DNA sequence: TGTGCCAGCAGCCGCGTGGGGCGGGATGAAGCTTTCTTT. It specifies CASSRVGRDEAFF.

The chain is built from TRBV10-3 and TRBJ2-3, with D perhaps matching TRBD1 (5 bases). This CDR3 is 15 amino acids long. Germline CDR1 reads ENHRY; CDR2 reads SYGVKD. V shed 4 bases and J shed 0 bases, with 11 bases lying between them. This chain's CDR3 is CAISADSLSTDTQYF. The CDR3 DNA sequence: TGTGCCATCAGTGCAGACAGTCTTAGCACAGATACGCAGTATTTT.

The chain joins TRBV10-1 to TRBJ2-1; the D is unclear. Trimming took off 4 bases at V and 0 bases at J, with 19 bases between the two ends. This CDR3 spans 18 amino acids. From germline, CDR1 is WNHNN and CDR2 SYGVQD (reference sequence). The CDR3 spells CASSGRAIDRSSYNEQFF. DNA of the CDR3: TGCGCCAGCAGTGGTAGGGCTATCGACCGGAGCTCCTACAATGAGCAGTTCTTC.

In this sample, this clone turned up once. The chain carries TRBV4-3 and TRBJ1-3; D not resolved. This CDR3 has 16 residues. Trimming took off 5 bases at V and 1 base at J, with 15 bases between the two ends. The V gene's germline CDR1 is LGHNA and CDR2 YSLEER. DNA for the CDR3: TGCGCCAGCAGCTACGGGCAGCCTTTTTCTGGAAACACCATATATTTT. Translated, it gives CASSYGQPFSGNTIYF.

The rearrangement links TRBV7-2 to TRBJ2-7, with a possible D match to TRBD1 (6 bases). The CDR3 contains 14 residues. The germline V gene encodes CDR1 SGHTA and CDR2 FQGNSA. With 3 bases removed from V and 3 bases from J, the gap between germline ends came to 12 bases. DNA for the CDR3: TGTGCCAGCAGCTTCCAACAGGGCAGCTACGAGCAGTACTTC. It translates to CASSFQQGSYEQYF.

This chain links TRBV5-1 with TRBJ2-2; a weak D match, TRBD1 (6 bases). Trimming took 5 bases from V and 6 from J, leaving 11 bases between them. The germline V gene encodes CDR1 SGHRS and CDR2 YFSETQ. This CDR3 region has 13 residues. CDR3 coding DNA: TGCGCCAGCAGGAGAACAGGGTCCGGGGAGCTGTTTTTT. Translating gives CASRRTGSGELFF.